This section outlines one T cell receptor (beta chain) sequence together with its context. It was with 60 Vbeta and 13 Jbeta primers that the PCR ran. Produced via immunoSEQ multiplex PCR; TCRdb's table is partial and in-frame only. The sample records roughly 140,000 clones, over 8% being singletons. These data come from a study of cytomegalovirus exposure and HLA in healthy donors. V was trimmed by 4 bases and J by 2 bases, leaving 14 bases between them. The CDR3 is made up of 15 amino acids. Per the germline V gene, CDR1 is MNHEY and CDR2 is SVGAGI. The sample consisted of PBMCs. This chain uses TRBV6-5 with TRBJ1-2; weak D call: TRBD1 (6 bases). This TCR was recovered from a male donor in good health and CMV-seronegative. CDR3 DNA: TGTGCCAGCAGTTGGGGGCCAGGGCGAAACTATGGCTACACCTTC. Residues: CASSWGPGRNYGYTF.